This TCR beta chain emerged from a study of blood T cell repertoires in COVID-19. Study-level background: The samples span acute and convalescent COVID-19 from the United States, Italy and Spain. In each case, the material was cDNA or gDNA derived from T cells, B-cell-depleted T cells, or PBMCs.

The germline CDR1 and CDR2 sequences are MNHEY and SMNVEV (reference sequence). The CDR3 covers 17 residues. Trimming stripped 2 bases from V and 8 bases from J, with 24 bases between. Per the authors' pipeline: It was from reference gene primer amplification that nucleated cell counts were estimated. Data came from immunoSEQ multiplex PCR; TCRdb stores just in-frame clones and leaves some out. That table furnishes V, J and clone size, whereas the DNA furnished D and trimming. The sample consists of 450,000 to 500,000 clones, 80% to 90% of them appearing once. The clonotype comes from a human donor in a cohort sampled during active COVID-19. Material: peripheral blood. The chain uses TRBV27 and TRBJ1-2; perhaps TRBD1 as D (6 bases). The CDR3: CASSLALPTGGSLGYTF. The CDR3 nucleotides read TGTGCCAGCAGTTTAGCCCTACCGACAGGTGGTTCGCTGGGCTACACCTTC.